The sequence of this TCR beta chain was determined in a study of blood T cell repertoires in COVID-19 (dated by TCRdb to 2020 to 2022). Study-wide context: Collaborator samples came from the United States, Italy and Spain and covered acute and convalescent phases of COVID-19. The prospective study material was composed of cDNA or gDNA derived from T cells, B-cell-depleted T cells, or PBMCs. The dataset comprised deeply sampled blood TCRbeta repertoires from subjects exposed to, actively infected with, or recovered from COVID-19. A freely available public database, intended as a resource for researchers studying the immune response to SARS-CoV-2, is where the repertoires were released. Samples were obtained from the ongoing ImmuneRACE study (first 160 participants) and from over a thousand subjects provided by 6 global collaborators. The sample metadata nearly always contained a de-identified subject ID, COVID-19 status, age in years and sex. Where available, HLA class I and class II types were taken from metadata supplied by the sample provider and were not determined by assay-based typing. General study outcomes and caveats: The amount of clinical and demographic metadata varied by source and participant and was provided uncurated.

Each collaborating institution followed its own protocols to collect whole blood in K2EDTA tubes. For TCRbeta analysis, collaborator samples were shipped as frozen whole blood, as isolated PBMCs, or as DNA extracted from either sample type. Of note for this clone: Its antigen target is currently unknown. Base-call qualities are not available, and no considerably larger clone is one nucleotide away.

V drops 4 bases and J drops 8 bases, leaving 16 bases in between. The CDR3, from cysteine to phenylalanine, totals 14 residues. Only CDR3 DNA remains: 42 bases, in frame from the first base. Based on the germline V gene, the CDR1 and CDR2 sequences are SGHRS and YFSETQ. The immunoSEQ Assay, a bias-controlled multiplex PCR, was used to amplify TCRbeta CDR3 regions from genomic DNA. The paper's processing steps were these. Nucleated cell counts per sample were estimated from amplification of reference gene primers within the assay. To quantify the absolute abundance of each unique TCRbeta CDR3 rearrangement, sequence reads were collapsed and filtered. For each sample, productive Simpson clonality was calculated as the square root of Simpson's diversity index across productive rearrangements. TCRdb limited this immuneACCESS table to in-frame rearrangements with V and J called. A share of clones is missing; checked studies link under half to unresolved V genes, and the rest is unexplained. Clone size and the V and J calls come from that table; the DNA yielded D and trimming. The sample table holds approximately 140,000 clones, of which more than 75% were seen once. Around 6.1% of the sample is in the top ten clones.

The TCR comes from a man at least 80 years old with acute or convalescent COVID-19. The V gene is TRBV5-1 and the J gene is TRBJ2-1, with TRBD1 tentatively as D gene (6 bases match). Input material: peripheral blood. The CDR3 has the sequence CASSDQGTRDEQFF. The DNA reads as follows: TGCGCCAGCAGCGACCAGGGGACGCGCGATGAGCAGTTCTTC.